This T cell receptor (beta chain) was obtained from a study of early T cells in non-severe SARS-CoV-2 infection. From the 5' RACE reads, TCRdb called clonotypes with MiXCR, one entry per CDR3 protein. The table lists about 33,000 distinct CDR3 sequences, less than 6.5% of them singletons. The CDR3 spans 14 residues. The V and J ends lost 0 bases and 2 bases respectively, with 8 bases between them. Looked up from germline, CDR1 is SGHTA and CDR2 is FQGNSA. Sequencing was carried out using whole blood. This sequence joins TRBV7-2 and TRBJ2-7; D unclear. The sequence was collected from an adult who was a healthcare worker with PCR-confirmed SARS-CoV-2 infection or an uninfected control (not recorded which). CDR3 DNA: TGTGCCAGCAGCTTAGCGCGTAGGACCTACGAGCAGTACTTC. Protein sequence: CASSLARRTYEQYF.